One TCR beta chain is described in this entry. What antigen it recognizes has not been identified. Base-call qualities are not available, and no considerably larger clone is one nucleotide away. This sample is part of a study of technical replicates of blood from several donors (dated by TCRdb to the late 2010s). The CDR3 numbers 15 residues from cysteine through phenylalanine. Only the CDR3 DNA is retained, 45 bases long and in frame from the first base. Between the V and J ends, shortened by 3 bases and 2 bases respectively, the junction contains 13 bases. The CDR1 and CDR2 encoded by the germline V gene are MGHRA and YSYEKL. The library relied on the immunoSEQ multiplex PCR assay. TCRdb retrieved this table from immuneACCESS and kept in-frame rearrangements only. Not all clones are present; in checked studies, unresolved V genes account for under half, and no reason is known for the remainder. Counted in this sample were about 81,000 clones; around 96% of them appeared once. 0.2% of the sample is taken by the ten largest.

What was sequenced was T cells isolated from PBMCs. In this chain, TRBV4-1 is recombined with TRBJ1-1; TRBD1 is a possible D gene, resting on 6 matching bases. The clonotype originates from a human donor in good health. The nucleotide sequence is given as TGCGCCAGCAGCCACCTAGGACAGAAAAACACTGAAGCTTTCTTT. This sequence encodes CASSHLGQKNTEAFF.